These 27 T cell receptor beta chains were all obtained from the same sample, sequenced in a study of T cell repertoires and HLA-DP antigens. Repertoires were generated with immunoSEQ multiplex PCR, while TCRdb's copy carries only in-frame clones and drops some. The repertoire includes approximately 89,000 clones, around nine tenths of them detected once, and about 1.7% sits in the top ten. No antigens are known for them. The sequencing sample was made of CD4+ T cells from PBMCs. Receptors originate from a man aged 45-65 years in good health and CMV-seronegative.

CDR3 nucleotides: TGTGCCAGCACCCCGATGAGCTCCTACAATGAGCAGTTCTTC. Residues: CASTPMSSYNEQFF. The chain joins TRBV28 to TRBJ2-1; D gene unclear. The CDR3 covers 14 residues. Germline CDR1 MDHEN, CDR2 SYDVKM. V was cut by 7 bases and J by 0 bases, with 10 bases left in between.

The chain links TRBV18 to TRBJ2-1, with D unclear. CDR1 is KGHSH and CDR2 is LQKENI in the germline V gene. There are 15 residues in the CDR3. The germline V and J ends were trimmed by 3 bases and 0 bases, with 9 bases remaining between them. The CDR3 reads CASSPVRNSYNEQFF. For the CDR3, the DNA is TGTGCCAGCTCACCGGTACGGAACTCCTACAATGAGCAGTTCTTC.

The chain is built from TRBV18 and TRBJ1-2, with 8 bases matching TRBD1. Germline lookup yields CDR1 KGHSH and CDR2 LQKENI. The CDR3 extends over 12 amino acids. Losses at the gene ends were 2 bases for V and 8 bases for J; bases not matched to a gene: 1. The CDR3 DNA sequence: TGTGCCAGCTCACCAGCAGGGGGCGGCTACACCTTC. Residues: CASSPAGGGYTF.

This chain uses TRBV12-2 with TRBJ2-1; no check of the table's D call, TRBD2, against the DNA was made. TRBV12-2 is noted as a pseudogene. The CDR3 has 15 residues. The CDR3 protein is CASWGGAGSYNEQFF. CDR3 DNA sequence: TGTGCAAGTTGGGGGGGAGCGGGCTCCTACAATGAGCAGTTCTTC.

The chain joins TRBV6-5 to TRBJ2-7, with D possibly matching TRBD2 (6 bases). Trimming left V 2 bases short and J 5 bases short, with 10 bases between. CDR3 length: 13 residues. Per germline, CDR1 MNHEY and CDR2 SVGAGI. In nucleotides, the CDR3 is TGTGCCAGCAGTTACGGCGGGGAGGACGAGCAGTACTTC. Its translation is CASSYGGEDEQYF.

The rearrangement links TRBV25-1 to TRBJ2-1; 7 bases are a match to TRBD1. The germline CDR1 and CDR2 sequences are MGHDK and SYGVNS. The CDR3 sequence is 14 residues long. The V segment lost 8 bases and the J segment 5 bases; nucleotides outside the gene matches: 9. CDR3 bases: TGTGCCAGCGAAGGGGGCCTTCGGAACAATGAGCAGTTCTTC. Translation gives CASEGGLRNNEQFF.

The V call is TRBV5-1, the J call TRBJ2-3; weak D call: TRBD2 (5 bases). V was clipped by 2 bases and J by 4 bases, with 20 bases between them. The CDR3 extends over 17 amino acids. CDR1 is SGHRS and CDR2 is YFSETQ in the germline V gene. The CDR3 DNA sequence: TGCGCCAGCAGCTTTACGGGAACAAGCGGTTATGCAGATACGCAGTATTTT. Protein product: CASSFTGTSGYADTQYF.

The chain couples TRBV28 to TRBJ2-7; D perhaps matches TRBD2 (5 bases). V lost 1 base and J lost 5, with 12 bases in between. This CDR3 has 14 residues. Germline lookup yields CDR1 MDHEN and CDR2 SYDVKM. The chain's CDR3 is CASSLSRDINEQYF. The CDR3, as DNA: TGTGCCAGCAGTTTATCCCGGGATATAAACGAGCAGTACTTC.

In nucleotides, the CDR3 is TGTGCCAGCAGCAGAATAGCGGGAGCGATCAACAATGAGCAGTTCTTC. This gives the protein CASSRIAGAINNEQFF. The rearrangement joins TRBV11-2 to TRBJ2-1; 9 bases agree with TRBD2. CDR3 length equals 16 residues. The germline CDR1 and CDR2 sequences are SGHAT and FQNNGV. V lost 5 bases and J lost 5; bases outside the gene matches: 10. Drawing the rest from reference TRBV11-2 and TRBJ2-1, the complete variable domain is EAGVAQSPRYKIIEKRQSVAFWCNPISGHATLYWYQQILGQGPKLLIQFQNNGVVDDSQLPKDRFSAERLKGVDSTLKIQPAKLEDSAVYLCASSRIAGAINNEQFFGPGTRLTVL.

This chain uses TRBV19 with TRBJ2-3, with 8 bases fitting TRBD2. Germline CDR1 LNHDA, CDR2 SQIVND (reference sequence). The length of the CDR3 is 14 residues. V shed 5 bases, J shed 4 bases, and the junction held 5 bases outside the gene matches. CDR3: CASSLGGAADTQYF. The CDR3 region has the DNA TGTGCCAGTAGTCTCGGGGGGGCCGCAGATACGCAGTATTTT. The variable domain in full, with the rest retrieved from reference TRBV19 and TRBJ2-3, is DGGITQSPKYLFRKEGQNVTLSCEQNLNHDAMYWYRQDPGQGLRLIYYSQIVNDFQKGDIAEGYSVSREKKESFPLTVTSAQKNPTAFYLCASSLGGAADTQYFGPGTRLTVL.

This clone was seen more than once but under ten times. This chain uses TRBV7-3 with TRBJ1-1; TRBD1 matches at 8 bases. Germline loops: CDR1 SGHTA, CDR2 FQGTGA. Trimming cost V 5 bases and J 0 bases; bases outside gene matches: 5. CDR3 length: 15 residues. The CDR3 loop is CASSTGQGLNTEAFF. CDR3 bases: TGTGCCAGCAGCACAGGACAGGGTTTGAACACTGAAGCTTTCTTT.

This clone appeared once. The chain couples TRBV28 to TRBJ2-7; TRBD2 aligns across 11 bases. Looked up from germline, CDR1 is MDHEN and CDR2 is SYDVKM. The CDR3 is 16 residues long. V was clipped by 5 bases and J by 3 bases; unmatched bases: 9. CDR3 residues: CASSSSGTSGYYEQYF. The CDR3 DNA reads TGTGCCAGCAGTAGTTCCGGGACTAGCGGTTACTACGAGCAGTACTTC.

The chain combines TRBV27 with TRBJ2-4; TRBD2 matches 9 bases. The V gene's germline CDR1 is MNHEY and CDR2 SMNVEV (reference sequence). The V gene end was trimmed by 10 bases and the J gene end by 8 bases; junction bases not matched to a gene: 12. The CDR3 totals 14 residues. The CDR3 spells CATRNSGSKYIQYF. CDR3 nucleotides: TGTGCCACCAGAAATAGCGGGAGTAAATACATTCAGTACTTC.

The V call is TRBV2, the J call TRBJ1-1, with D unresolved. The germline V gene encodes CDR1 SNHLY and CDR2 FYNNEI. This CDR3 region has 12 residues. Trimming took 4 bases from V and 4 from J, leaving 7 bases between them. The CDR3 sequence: CASSGGGTEAFF. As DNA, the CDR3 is TGTGCCAGCAGTGGCGGCGGCACTGAAGCTTTCTTT. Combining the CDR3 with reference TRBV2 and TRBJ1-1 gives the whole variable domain EPEVTQTPSHQVTQMGQEVILRCVPISNHLYFYWYRQILGQKVEFLVSFYNNEISEKSEIFDDQFSVERPDGSNFTLKIRSTKLEDSAMYFCASSGGGTEAFFGQGTRLTVV.

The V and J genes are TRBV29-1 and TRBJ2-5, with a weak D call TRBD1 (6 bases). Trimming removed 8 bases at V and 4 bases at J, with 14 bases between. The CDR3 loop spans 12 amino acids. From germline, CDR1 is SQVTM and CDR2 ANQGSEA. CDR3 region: CSFYRVGETQYF. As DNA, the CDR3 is TGCAGCTTTTACAGGGTTGGAGAGACCCAGTACTTC.

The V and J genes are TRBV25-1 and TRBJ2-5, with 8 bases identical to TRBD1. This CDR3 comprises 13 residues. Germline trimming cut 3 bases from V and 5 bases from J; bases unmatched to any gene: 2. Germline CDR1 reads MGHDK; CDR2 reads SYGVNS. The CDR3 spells CASSDRGLETQYF. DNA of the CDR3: TGTGCCAGCAGTGACAGGGGGCTGGAGACCCAGTACTTC. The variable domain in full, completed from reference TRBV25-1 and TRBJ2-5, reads EADIYQTPRYLVIGTGKKITLECSQTMGHDKMYWYQQDPGMELHLIHYSYGVNSTEKGDLSSESTVSRIRTEHFPLTLESARPSHTSQYLCASSDRGLETQYFGPGTRLLVL.

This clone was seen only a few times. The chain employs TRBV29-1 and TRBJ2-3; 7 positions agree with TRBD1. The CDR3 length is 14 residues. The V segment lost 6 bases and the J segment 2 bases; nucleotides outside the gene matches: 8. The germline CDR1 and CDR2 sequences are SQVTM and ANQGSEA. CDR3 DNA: TGCAGCGTACCGGGACAGCTCCTCACAGATACGCAGTATTTT. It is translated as CSVPGQLLTDTQYF.

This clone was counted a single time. The chain's CDR3 is CASSVDSLYGYTF. The CDR3 DNA follows: TGTGCCAGCAGCGTAGACTCTCTCTATGGCTACACCTTC. The chain combines TRBV9 with TRBJ1-2, with D hard to call. CDR1 and CDR2 from the germline V gene are SGDLS and YYNGEE. V was clipped by 0 bases and J by 4 bases, with 7 bases between them. There are 13 residues in the CDR3.

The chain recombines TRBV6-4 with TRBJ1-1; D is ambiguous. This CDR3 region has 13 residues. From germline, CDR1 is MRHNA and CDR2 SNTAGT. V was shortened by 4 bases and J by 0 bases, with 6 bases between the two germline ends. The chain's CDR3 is CASSVGLNTEAFF. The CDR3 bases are TGTGCCAGCAGTGTCGGATTGAACACTGAAGCTTTCTTT.

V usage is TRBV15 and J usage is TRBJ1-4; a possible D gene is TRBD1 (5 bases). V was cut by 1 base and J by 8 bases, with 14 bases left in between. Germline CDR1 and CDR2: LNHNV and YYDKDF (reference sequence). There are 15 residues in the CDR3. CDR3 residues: CATSRAGQGEEKLFF. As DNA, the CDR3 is TGTGCCACCAGCAGAGCGGGGCAAGGAGAAGAAAAACTGTTTTTT.

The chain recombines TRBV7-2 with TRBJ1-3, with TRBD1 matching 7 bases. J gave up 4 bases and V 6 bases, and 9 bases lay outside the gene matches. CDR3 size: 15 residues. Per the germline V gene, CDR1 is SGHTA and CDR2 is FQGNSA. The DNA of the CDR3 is TGTGCCAGCAGTCCACCGGGACAGTTGGGAAACACCATATATTTT. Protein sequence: CASSPPGQLGNTIYF.

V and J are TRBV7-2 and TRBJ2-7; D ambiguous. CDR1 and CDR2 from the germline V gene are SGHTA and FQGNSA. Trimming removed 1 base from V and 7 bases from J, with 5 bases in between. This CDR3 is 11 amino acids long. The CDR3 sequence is CASSLEREQYF. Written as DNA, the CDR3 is TGTGCCAGCAGCTTAGAGCGAGAGCAGTACTTC.

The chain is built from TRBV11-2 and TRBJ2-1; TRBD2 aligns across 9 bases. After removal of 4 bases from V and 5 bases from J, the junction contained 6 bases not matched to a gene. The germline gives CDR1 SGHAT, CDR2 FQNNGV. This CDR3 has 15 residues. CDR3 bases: TGTGCCAGCAGCTCGACGGGACTAGCTGACAATGAGCAGTTCTTC. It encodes CASSSTGLADNEQFF.

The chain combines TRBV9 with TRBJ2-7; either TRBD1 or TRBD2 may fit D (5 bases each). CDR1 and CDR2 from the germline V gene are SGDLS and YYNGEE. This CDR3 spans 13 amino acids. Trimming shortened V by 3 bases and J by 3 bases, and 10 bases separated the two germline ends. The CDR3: CASSGDGNYEQYF. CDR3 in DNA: TGTGCCAGCAGCGGGGACGGAAACTACGAGCAGTACTTC.

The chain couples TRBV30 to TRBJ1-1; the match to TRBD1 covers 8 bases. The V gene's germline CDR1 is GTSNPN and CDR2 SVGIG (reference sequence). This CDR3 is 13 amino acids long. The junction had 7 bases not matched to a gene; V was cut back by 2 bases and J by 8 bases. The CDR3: CAWSQARTGEAFF. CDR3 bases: TGTGCCTGGAGTCAAGCGCGGACAGGGGAAGCTTTCTTT. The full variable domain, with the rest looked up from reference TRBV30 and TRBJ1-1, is SQTIHQWPATLVQPVGSPLSLECTVEGTSNPNLYWYRQAAGRGLQLLFYSVGIGQISSEVPQNLSASRPQDRQFILSSKKLLLSDSGFYLCAWSQARTGEAFFGQGTRLTVV.

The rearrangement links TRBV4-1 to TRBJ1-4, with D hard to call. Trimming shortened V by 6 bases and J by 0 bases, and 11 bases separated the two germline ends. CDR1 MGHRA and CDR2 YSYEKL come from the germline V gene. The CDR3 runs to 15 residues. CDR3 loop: CASRLMVTTNEKLFF. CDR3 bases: TGCGCCAGCAGGCTCATGGTGACAACTAATGAAAAACTGTTTTTT.

DNA for the CDR3: TGTGCCAGCAGCGCGGATGACTATAGAAGTGAGCAGTTCTTC. Translation: CASSADDYRSEQFF. This rearrangement joins TRBV9 to TRBJ2-1; tentative D call: TRBD2 (5 bases). CDR1 is SGDLS and CDR2 is YYNGEE in the germline V gene. Trimming left V 3 bases short and J 9 bases short, with 16 bases between. The CDR3 spans 14 residues.